The T cell receptor beta chain under discussion was sequenced for a study of early T cells in non-severe SARS-CoV-2 infection. Study at large: Chains were not paired, and sequencing was done on bulk RNA from unsorted whole blood.

Attachment of unique molecular identifiers was made to individual cDNA molecules. TCRdb fed the 5' RACE reads into MiXCR, producing one record per CDR3 protein. Of over 70,000 distinct CDR3 sequences listed, 13% to 15% are singletons. V lost 3 bases, J lost 5 bases, and 4 bases stayed unmatched. The CDR3 runs to 14 residues. Germline lookup yields CDR1 SGHAT and CDR2 FQDESV (reference sequence). This specimen was whole blood, taken at baseline. This clonotype was obtained from an adult who was a healthcare worker with PCR-confirmed SARS-CoV-2 infection or an uninfected control (not recorded which). This sequence joins TRBV11-1 and TRBJ2-4, with TRBD1 matching over 7 bases. In DNA form, the CDR3 reads TGTGCCAGCAGCTTCCCTACAGGGGAAAACATTCAGTACTTC. Its protein product is CASSFPTGENIQYF.